The next 10 T cell receptor beta chains were all read from a single sample in a study of human T cells and chemical hapten exposure. TCRdb called the RACE reads again in MiXCR, with one record for every CDR3 protein. The data show about 120,000 distinct CDR3 sequences, with roughly 10% seen just once and approximately 2.5% held by the top ten. Described time point: patch test 3, about 24 weeks after DPC sensitization. Treatment meaning: therapeutic diphenylcyclopropenone sensitization with weekly scalp DPC. This specimen consisted of whole blood, obtained in connection with sensitization to the hapten diphenylcyclopropenone (DPC). Receptors were obtained from a woman aged 50 to 60 with alopecia areata. Some clones in this sample may be carry-over from other donors' samples.

This clonotype has more than one count but fewer than ten. This chain links TRBV29-1 with TRBJ2-5; TRBD2 aligns across 7 bases. The CDR3 sequence is 15 residues long. Germline V lookup: CDR1 SQVTM, CDR2 ANQGSEA. J lost 4 bases, V lost 3 bases, and 11 bases had no gene match. As DNA, the CDR3 is TGCAGCGTTGATGGGGAGGGGACGGGGCTAGAGACCCAGTACTTC. This gives the protein CSVDGEGTGLETQYF.

The chain links TRBV7-9 to TRBJ1-1; the D gene is possibly TRBD1 (6 bases). Germline V CDR1 and CDR2: SEHNR, FQNEAQ (reference sequence). CDR3 length: 15 residues. Trimming left V 1 base short and J 4 bases short, with 13 bases between. CDR3 protein: CASSLEGGEFTEAFF. As DNA, the CDR3 is TGTGCCAGCAGCTTAGAGGGGGGGGAATTCACTGAAGCTTTCTTT. The full variable domain, rest sourced from reference TRBV7-9 and TRBJ1-1, is DTGVSQNPRHKITKRGQNVTFRCDPISEHNRLYWYRQTLGQGPEFLTYFQNEAQLEKSRLLSDRFSAERPKGSFSTLEIQRTEQGDSAMYLCASSLEGGEFTEAFFGQGTRLTVV.

This clonotype showed up just a few times. V gene TRBV5-1 combines with J gene TRBJ2-6; maybe TRBD2 (5 bases). Per germline, CDR1 SGHRS and CDR2 YFSETQ. The CDR3 is made up of 17 amino acids. Between the trimmed V and J ends, which lost 0 bases and 4 bases, there was a span of 14 bases. The CDR3 loop reads CASSLGPGREGANVLTF. CDR3 bases: TGCGCCAGCAGCTTGGGTCCGGGTCGGGAAGGGGCCAACGTCCTGACTTTC.

In this sample, this clonotype turned up a few times. This rearrangement joins TRBV29-1 to TRBJ1-2; tentatively, D is TRBD1 (6 bases). Trimming removed 2 bases from V and 7 bases from J, with 11 bases in between. This CDR3 region has 12 residues. CDR1 and CDR2 from the germline V gene are SQVTM and ANQGSEA. CDR3 region: CSVENRDTGYTF. The CDR3 bases are TGCAGCGTTGAAAACAGGGACACTGGCTACACCTTC.

In its sample, this clonotype was seen many times. J is TRBJ2-5 and V is TRBV20-1, with 8 bases fitting TRBD2. The junction had 5 bases not matched to a gene; V was cut back by 0 bases and J by 5 bases. CDR3 length: 14 residues. CDR1 and CDR2 (germline): DFQATT, SNEGSKA (reference sequence). The CDR3 reads CSARDARGGETQYF. In nucleotides, the CDR3 is TGCAGTGCTAGAGATGCACGGGGGGGTGAGACCCAGTACTTC.

The V gene is TRBV5-1, the J gene TRBJ2-1, with TRBD2 identical over 14 bases. Germline V lookup: CDR1 SGHRS, CDR2 YFSETQ. V trimming: 4 bases; J trimming: 9 bases; junction bases outside the gene matches: 6. The CDR3 is made up of 15 amino acids. CDR3 residues: CASSTGLAGVSEQFF. CDR3 DNA sequence: TGCGCCAGCAGCACGGGACTAGCGGGAGTGAGTGAGCAGTTCTTC.

This clonotype turned up a few times. The chain links TRBV6-6 to TRBJ1-2; D uncertain. The CDR3 covers 14 residues. Germline V gives CDR1 MNHNY, CDR2 SVGAGI (reference sequence). Trimming stripped 2 bases from V and 1 base from J, with 8 bases between. CDR3 in amino acids: CASSYPSDNYGYTF. In DNA form, the CDR3 reads TGTGCCAGCAGTTACCCCTCAGATAACTATGGCTACACCTTC.

The CDR3 DNA reads as TGTGCCAGCAGTCACAGGGGAGGCAATCAGCCCCAGCATTTT. Its protein product is CASSHRGGNQPQHF. The chain recombines TRBV27 with TRBJ1-5; TRBD1 aligns across 7 bases. Germline values: CDR1 MNHEY, CDR2 SMNVEV (reference sequence). The CDR3 is 14 residues long. Trimming took 5 bases from V and 2 from J; bases not matched to a gene: 3.

There are a few counts of this clonotype. The chain is built from TRBV29-1 and TRBJ1-2; the match to TRBD1 covers 8 bases. The CDR3 is made up of 14 amino acids. The germline V gene encodes CDR1 SQVTM and CDR2 ANQGSEA. V shed 0 bases, J shed 6 bases, and the junction held 6 bases outside the gene matches. CDR3 sequence reads: CSVEDAQGANGYTF. In DNA, the CDR3 is TGCAGCGTTGAAGATGCTCAGGGGGCTAATGGCTACACCTTC.

The V call is TRBV6-5, the J call TRBJ2-5; tentative D call: TRBD2 (6 bases). Germline V gene data show CDR1 as MNHEY and CDR2 as SVGAGI. V shed 6 bases and J shed 5 bases, with 13 bases lying between them. This CDR3 is built from 13 residues. The CDR3 is CASRTPGRETQYF. The CDR3 DNA is TGTGCCAGCAGAACTCCAGGGAGGGAGACCCAGTACTTC.